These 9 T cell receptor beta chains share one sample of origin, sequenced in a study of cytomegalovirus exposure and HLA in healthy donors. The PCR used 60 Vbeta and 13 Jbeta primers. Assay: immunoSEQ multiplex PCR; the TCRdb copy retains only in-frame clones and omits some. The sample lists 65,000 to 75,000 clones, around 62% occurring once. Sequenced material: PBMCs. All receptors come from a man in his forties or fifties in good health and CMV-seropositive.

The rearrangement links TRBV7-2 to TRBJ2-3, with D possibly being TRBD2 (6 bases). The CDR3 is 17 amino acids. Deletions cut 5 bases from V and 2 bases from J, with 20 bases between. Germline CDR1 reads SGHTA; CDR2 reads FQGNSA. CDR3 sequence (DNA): TGTGCCAGCAGCGATTTCCCCCGTAGGAGGGACACAGATACGCAGTATTTT. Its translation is CASSDFPRRRDTDTQYF.

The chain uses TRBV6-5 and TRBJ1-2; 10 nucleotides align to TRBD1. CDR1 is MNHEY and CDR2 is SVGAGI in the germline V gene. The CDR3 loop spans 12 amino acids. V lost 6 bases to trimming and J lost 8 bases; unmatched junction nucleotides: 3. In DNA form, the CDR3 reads TGTGCCAGCAGCTCGACAGGGGGCGGCTACACCTTC. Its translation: CASSSTGGGYTF.

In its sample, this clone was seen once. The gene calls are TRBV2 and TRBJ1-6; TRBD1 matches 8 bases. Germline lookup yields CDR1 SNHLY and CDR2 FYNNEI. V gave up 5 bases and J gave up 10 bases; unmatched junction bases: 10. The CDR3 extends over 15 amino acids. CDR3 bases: TGTGCCAGCAGTCGAGAGGACAGGGCGAGGTCACCCCTCCACTTT. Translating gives CASSREDRARSPLHF.

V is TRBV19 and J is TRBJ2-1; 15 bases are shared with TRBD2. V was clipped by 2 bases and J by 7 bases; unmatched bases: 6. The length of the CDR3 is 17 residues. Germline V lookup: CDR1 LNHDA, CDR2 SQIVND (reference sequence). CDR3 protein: CASSISGLAGGINEQFF. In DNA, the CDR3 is TGTGCCAGTAGTATATCGGGACTAGCGGGAGGTATAAATGAGCAGTTCTTC.

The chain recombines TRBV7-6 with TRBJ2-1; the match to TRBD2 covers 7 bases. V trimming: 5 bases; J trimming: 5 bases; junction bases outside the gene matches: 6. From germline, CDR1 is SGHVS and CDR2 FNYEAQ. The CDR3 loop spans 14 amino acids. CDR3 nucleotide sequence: TGTGCCAGCAGCCTCCCGGCGGGGGACAATGAGCAGTTCTTC. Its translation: CASSLPAGDNEQFF.

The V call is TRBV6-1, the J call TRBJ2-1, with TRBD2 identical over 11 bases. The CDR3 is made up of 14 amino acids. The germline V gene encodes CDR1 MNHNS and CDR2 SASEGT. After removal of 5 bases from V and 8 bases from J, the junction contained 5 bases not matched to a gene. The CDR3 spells CASSPSGGPDEQFF. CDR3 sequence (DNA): TGTGCCAGCAGTCCTAGCGGGGGGCCAGATGAGCAGTTCTTC.

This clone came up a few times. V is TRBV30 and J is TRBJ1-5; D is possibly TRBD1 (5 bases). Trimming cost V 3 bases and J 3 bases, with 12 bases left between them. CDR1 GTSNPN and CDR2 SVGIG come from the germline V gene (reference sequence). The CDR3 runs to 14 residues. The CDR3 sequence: CAWSLGGDNQPQHF. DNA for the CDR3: TGTGCCTGGAGCTTGGGAGGGGACAATCAGCCCCAGCATTTT.

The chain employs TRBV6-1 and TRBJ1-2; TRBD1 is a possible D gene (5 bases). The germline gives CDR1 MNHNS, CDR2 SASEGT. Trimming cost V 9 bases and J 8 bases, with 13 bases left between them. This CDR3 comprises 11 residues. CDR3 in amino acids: CARETEEGYTF. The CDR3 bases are TGTGCCAGGGAGACAGAAGAAGGCTACACCTTC.

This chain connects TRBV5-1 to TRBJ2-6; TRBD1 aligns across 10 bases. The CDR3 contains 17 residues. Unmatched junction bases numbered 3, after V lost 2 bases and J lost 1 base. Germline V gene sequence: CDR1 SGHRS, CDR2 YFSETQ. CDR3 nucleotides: TGCGCCAGCAGCTTTGGGACAGGGGTTTCTGGGGCCAACGTCCTGACTTTC. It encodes CASSFGTGVSGANVLTF. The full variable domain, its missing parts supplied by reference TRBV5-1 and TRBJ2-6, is KAGVTQTPRYLIKTRGQQVTLSCSPISGHRSVSWYQQTPGQGLQFLFEYFSETQRNKGNFPGRFSGRQFSNSRSEMNVSTLELGDSALYLCASSFGTGVSGANVLTFGAGSRLTVL.